This T cell receptor beta chain was captured in a study of cytomegalovirus exposure and HLA in healthy donors. Turning to this clone: Its specificity is unknown.

The study, taken as a whole, reports: Later analysis suggested links between common viral pathogens and several top significant clusters.

CDR3 length: 15 residues. Trimming pared 8 bases from V and 0 bases from J, leaving 17 bases between. The V gene's germline CDR1 is MDHEN and CDR2 SYDVKM. Primers: 60 Vbeta forward and 13 Jbeta reverse. Some clones are missing from TCRdb's copy, which holds only in-frame ones; the method was immunoSEQ multiplex PCR. The sample consists of roughly 150,000 clones, nearly 80% of them appearing once. The TCR was taken from a woman between 40 and 55 years old in good health and CMV-seronegative. V is TRBV28 and J is TRBJ2-7, with D uncertain. Input material: PBMCs. CDR3 coding DNA: TGTGCCAGCCGTCCGGGTCCTTACCTCTCCTACGAGCAGTACTTC. Translated, it gives CASRPGPYLSYEQYF.